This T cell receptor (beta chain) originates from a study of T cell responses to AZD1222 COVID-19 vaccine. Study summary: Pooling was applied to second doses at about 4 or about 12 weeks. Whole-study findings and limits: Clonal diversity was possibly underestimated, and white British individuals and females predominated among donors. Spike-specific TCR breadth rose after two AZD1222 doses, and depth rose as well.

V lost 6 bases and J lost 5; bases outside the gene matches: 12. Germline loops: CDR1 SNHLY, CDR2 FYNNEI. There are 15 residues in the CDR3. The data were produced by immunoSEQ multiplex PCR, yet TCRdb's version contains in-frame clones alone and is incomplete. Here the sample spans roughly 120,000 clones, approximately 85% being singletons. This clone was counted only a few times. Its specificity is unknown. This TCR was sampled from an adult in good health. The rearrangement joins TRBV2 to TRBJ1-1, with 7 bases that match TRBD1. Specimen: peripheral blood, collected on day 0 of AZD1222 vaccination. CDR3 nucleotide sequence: TGTGCCAGCAGGAGACAGGGTCCCAGGGAGACTGAAGCTTTCTTT. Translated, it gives CASRRQGPRETEAFF.